This T cell receptor beta chain was retrieved from a study of blood T cell repertoires in COVID-19. Study summary: Samples representing acute and convalescent COVID-19 were sourced from the United States, Italy and Spain. The cDNA or gDNA used as material had been derived from T cells, B-cell-depleted T cells, or PBMCs.

CDR1 is MGHRA, CDR2 YSYEKL, per germline. The V and J ends lost 0 bases and 5 bases, in that order; junction bases with no gene match: 4. This CDR3 contains 16 residues. Original processing methods: Estimation of nucleated cell counts relied on the amplification of reference gene primers. The method was immunoSEQ multiplex PCR; TCRdb's version includes in-frame clones alone and lacks a portion of them. Clone size and V and J calls were adopted from that table, with D and trimming inferred from the DNA. Of about 27,000 clones detected, around 86% appear once; the ten largest clones hold approximately 58%.

The sequence derives from a woman older than 75 with acute or convalescent COVID-19. The sample taken for sequencing was peripheral blood. The chain carries TRBV4-1 and TRBJ1-5, with TRBD1 matching 10 bases. CDR3 DNA sequence: TGCGCCAGCAGCCAAGAGGACAGGGGGATTTATCAGCCCCAGCATTTT. It codes for CASSQEDRGIYQPQHF.